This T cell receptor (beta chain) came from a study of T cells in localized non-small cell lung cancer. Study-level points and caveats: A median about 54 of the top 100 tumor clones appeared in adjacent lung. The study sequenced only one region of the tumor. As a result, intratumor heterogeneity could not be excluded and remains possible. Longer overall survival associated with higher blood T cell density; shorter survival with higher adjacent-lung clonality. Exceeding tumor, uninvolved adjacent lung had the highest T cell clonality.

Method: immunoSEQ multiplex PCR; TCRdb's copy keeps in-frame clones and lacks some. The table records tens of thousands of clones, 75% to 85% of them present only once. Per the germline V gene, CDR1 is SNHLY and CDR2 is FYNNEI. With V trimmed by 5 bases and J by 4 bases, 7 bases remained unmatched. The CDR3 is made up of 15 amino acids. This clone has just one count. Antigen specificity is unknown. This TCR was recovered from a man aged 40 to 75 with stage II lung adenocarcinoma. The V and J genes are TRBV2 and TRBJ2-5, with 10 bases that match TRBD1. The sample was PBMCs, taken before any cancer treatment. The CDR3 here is CASSTVTGGTETQYF. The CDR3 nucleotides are TGTGCCAGCAGTACCGTGACAGGGGGCACAGAGACCCAGTACTTC.